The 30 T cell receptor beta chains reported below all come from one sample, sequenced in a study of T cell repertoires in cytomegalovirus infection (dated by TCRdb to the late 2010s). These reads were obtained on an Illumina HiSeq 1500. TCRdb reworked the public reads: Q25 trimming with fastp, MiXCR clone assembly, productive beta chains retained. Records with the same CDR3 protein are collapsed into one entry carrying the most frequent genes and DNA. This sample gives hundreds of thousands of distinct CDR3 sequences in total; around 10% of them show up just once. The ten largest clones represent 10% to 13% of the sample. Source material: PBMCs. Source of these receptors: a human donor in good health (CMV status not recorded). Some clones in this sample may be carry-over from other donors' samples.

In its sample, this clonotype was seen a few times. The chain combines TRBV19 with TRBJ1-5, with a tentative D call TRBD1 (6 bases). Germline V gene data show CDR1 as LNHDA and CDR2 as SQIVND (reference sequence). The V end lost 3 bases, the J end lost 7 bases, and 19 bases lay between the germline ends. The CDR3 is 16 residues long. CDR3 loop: CASSINPTGRRQPQHF. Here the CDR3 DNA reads TGTGCCAGTAGTATCAACCCTACAGGGAGGAGGCAGCCCCAGCATTTT.

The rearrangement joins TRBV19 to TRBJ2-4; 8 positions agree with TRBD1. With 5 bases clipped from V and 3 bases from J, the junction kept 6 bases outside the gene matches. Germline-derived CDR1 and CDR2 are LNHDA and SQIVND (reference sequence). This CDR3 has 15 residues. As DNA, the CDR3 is TGTGCCAGTAGTGGACAGGGTCCCTACAAAAACATTCAGTACTTC. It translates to CASSGQGPYKNIQYF.

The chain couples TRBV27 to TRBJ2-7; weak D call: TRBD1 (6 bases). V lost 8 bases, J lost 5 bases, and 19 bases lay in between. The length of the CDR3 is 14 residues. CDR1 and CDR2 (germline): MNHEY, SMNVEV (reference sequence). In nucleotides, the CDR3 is TGTGCCAGCGGTTCCCGAGGGGGATTCGACGAGCAGTACTTC. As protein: CASGSRGGFDEQYF.

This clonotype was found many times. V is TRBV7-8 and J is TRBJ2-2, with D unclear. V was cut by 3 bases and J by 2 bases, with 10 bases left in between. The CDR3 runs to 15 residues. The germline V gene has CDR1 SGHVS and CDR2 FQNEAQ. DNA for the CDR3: TGTGCCAGCAGCTTGAGCCGAGTAAACACCGGGGAGCTGTTTTTT. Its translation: CASSLSRVNTGELFF.

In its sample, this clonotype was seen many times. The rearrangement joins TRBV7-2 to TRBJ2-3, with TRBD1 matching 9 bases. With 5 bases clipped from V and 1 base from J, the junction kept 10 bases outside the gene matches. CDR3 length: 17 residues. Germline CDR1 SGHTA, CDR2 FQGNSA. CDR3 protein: CASSLYRQGVGTDTQYF. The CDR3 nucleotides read TGTGCCAGCAGCCTTTACAGACAGGGGGTGGGCACAGATACGCAGTATTTT.

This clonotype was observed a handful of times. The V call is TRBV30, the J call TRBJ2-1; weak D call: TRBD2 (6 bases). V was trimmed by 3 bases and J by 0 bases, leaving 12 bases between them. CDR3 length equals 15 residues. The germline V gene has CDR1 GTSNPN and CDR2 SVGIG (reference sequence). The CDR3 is CAWSLGGSSYNEQFF. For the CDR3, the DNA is TGTGCCTGGAGCCTTGGGGGGAGCTCCTACAATGAGCAGTTCTTC.

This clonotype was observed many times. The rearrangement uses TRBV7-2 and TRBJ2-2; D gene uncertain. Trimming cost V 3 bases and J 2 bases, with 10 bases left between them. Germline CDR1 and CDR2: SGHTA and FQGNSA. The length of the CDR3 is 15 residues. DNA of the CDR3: TGTGCCAGCAGCTTTTCTGTGTTAAACACCGGGGAGCTGTTTTTT. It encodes CASSFSVLNTGELFF.

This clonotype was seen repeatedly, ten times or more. The CDR3 sequence: CASSMIRDRVNQPQHF. The CDR3 region has the DNA TGTGCCAGTAGTATGATCAGGGACAGGGTCAATCAGCCCCAGCATTTT. V is TRBV19 and J is TRBJ1-5, with 9 bases aligning to TRBD1. Germline V gives CDR1 LNHDA, CDR2 SQIVND (reference sequence). Trimming at V came to 3 bases and at J to 3 bases, leaving 6 bases not matched to a gene. This CDR3 contains 16 residues.

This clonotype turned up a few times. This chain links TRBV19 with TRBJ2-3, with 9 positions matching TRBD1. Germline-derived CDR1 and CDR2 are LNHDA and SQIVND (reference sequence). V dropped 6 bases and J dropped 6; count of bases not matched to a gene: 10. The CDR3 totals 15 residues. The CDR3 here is CASRTTGTGWDTQYF. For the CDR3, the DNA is TGTGCCAGTAGGACCACCGGGACAGGGTGGGATACGCAGTATTTT.

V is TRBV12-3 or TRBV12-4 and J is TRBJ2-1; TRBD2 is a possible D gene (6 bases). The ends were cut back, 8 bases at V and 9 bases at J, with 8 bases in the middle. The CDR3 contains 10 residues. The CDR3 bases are TGTGCCAGCGGGACTCCTGAGCAGTTCTTC. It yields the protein CASGTPEQFF.

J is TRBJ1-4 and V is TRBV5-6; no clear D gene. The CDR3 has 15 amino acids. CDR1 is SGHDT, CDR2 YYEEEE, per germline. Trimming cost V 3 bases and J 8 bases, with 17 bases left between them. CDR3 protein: CASSYLSPEKEKLFF. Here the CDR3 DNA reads TGTGCCAGCAGCTACCTCTCCCCCGAAAAAGAAAAACTGTTTTTT.

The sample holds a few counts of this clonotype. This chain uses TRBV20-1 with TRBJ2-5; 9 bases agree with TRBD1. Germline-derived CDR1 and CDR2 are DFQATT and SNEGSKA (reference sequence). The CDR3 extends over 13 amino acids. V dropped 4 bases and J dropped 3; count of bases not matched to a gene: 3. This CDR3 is CSAIRDREETQYF. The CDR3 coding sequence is TGCAGTGCTATCCGGGACAGGGAAGAGACCCAGTACTTC.

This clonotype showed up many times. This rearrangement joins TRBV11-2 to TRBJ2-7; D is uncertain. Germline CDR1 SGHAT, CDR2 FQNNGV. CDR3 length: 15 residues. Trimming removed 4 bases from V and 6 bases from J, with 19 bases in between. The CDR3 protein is CASSSRSLGIGEQYF. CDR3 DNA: TGTGCCAGCAGCTCCCGCTCTTTGGGGATTGGCGAGCAGTACTTC.

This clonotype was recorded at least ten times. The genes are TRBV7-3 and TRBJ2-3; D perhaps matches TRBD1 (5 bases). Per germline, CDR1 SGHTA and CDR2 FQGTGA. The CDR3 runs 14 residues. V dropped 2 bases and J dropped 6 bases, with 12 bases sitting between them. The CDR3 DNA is TGTGCCAGCAGCTTAGGGGCCTTTGGGGATACGCAGTATTTT. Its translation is CASSLGAFGDTQYF.

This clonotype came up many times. Here the CDR3 DNA reads TGTGCCAGCAGCTCTCAGGGAGAGGCTGAAGCTTTCTTT. Protein product: CASSSQGEAEAFF. V is TRBV9 and J is TRBJ1-1, with D possibly matching TRBD1 (5 bases). Trimming removed 4 bases from V and 6 bases from J, with 13 bases in between. The CDR3 is 13 residues long. Germline V gives CDR1 SGDLS, CDR2 YYNGEE.

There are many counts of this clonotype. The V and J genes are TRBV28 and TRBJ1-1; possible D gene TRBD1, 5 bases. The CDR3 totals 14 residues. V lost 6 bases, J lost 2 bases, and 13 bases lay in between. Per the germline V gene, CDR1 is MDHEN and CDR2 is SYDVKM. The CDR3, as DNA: TGTGCCAGCAGGCCGTTGGGGGGAAACACTGAAGCTTTCTTT. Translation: CASRPLGGNTEAFF. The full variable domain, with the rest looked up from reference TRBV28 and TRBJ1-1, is DVKVTQSSRYLVKRTGEKVFLECVQDMDHENMFWYRQDPGLGLRLIYFSYDVKMKEKGDIPEGYSVSREKKERFSLILESASTNQTSMYLCASRPLGGNTEAFFGQGTRLTVV.

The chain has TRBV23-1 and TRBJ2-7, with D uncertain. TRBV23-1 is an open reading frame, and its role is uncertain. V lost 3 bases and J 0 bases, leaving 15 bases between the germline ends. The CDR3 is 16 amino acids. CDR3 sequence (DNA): TGCGCCAGCAGTCAGGGAATACCCCGCAGCTCCTACGAGCAGTACTTC. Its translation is CASSQGIPRSSYEQYF.

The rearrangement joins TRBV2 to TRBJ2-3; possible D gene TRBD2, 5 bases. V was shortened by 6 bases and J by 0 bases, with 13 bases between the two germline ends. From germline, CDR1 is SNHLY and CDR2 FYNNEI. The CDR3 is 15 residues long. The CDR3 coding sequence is TGTGCCAGCAGCGTTAGCGAGCTGAGCACAGATACGCAGTATTTT. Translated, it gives CASSVSELSTDTQYF.

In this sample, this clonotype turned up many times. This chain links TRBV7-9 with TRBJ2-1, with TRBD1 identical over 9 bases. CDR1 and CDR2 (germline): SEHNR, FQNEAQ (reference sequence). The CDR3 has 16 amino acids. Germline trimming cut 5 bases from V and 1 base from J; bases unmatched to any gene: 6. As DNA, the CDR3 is TGTGCCAGCAGCAAGGACAGGGGCTATTCCTACAATGAGCAGTTCTTC. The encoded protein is CASSKDRGYSYNEQFF. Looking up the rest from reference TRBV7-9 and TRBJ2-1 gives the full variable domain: DTGVSQNPRHKITKRGQNVTFRCDPISEHNRLYWYRQTLGQGPEFLTYFQNEAQLEKSRLLSDRFSAERPKGSFSTLEIQRTEQGDSAMYLCASSKDRGYSYNEQFFGPGTRLTVL.

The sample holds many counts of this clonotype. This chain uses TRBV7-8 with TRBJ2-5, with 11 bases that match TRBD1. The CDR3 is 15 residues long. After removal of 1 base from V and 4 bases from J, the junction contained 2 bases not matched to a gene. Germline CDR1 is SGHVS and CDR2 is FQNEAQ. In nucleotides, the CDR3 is TGTGCCAGCAGCTTAGAGGACAGGGGGCGAGAGACCCAGTACTTC. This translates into CASSLEDRGRETQYF.

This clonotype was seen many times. The CDR3 DNA follows: TGTGCCAGCAGCCTAATAACCTTGGGCACCGGGGAGCTGTTTTTT. Translation: CASSLITLGTGELFF. This chain connects TRBV12-3 or TRBV12-4 to TRBJ2-2; D is unresolved. V was clipped by 6 bases and J by 4 bases, with 15 bases between them. CDR3 length: 15 amino acids.

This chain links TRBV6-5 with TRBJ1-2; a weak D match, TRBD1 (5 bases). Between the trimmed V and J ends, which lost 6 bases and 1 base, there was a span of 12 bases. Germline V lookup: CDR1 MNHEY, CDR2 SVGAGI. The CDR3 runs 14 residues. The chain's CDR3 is CASRRSGGNYGYTF. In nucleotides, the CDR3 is TGTGCCAGCAGGCGTTCGGGGGGTAACTATGGCTACACCTTC.

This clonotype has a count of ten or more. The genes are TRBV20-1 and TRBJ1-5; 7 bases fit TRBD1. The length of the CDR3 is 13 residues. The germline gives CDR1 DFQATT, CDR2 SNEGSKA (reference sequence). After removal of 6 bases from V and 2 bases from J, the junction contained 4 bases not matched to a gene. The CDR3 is CSADTGGNQPQHF. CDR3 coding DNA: TGCAGTGCCGACACAGGGGGCAATCAGCCCCAGCATTTT.

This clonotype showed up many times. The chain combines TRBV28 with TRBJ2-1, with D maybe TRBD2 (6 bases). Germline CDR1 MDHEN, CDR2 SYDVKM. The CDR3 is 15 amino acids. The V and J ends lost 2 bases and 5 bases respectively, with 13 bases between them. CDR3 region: CASSLTERVHNEQFF. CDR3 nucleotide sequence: TGTGCCAGCAGTTTAACCGAGCGGGTACACAATGAGCAGTTCTTC.

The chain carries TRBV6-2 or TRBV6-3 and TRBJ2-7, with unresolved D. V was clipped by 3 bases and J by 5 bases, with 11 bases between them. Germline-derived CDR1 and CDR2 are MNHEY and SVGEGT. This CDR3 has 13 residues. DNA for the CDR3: TGTGCCAGCAGTTATATATCCCCGGACGAGCAGTACTTC. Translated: CASSYISPDEQYF.

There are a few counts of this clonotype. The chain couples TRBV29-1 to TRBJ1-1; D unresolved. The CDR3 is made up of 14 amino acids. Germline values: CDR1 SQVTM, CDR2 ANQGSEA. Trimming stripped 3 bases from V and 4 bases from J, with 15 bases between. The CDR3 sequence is CSVDLDPWGTEAFF. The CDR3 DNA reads TGCAGCGTTGATTTGGACCCGTGGGGCACTGAAGCTTTCTTT.

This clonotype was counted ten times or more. The CDR3 reads CASSAAGTSGDLTSTDTQYF. The CDR3 DNA reads TGTGCCAGCAGCGCCGCCGGGACTAGCGGGGACCTTACTAGCACAGATACGCAGTATTTT. The chain has TRBV12-3 or TRBV12-4 and TRBJ2-3; 13 bases are shared with TRBD2. The junction had 15 bases not matched to a gene; V was cut back by 6 bases and J by 0 bases. CDR3 length: 20 residues.

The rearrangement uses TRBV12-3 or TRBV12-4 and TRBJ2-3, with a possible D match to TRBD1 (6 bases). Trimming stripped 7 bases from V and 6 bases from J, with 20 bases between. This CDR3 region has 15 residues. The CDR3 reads CASTFFTGPGDTQYF. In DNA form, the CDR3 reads TGTGCCAGCACCTTTTTTACAGGGCCCGGGGATACGCAGTATTTT.

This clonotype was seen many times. The DNA of the CDR3 is TGTGCCAGCTCTCCAATGGGGACAGTGAACACTGAAGCTTTCTTT. Residues: CASSPMGTVNTEAFF. V usage is TRBV6-1 and J usage is TRBJ1-1; 7 positions match TRBD1. Losses at the gene ends were 8 bases for V and 0 bases for J; bases not matched to a gene: 9. Germline assignment: CDR1 MNHNS and CDR2 SASEGT. This CDR3 region has 15 residues.

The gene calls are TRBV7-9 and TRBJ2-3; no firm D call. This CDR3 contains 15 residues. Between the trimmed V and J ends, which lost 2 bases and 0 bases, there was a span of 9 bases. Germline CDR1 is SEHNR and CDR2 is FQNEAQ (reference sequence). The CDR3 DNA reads TGTGCCAGCAGCTTAAATAGTCTGAGCACAGATACGCAGTATTTT. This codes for CASSLNSLSTDTQYF.